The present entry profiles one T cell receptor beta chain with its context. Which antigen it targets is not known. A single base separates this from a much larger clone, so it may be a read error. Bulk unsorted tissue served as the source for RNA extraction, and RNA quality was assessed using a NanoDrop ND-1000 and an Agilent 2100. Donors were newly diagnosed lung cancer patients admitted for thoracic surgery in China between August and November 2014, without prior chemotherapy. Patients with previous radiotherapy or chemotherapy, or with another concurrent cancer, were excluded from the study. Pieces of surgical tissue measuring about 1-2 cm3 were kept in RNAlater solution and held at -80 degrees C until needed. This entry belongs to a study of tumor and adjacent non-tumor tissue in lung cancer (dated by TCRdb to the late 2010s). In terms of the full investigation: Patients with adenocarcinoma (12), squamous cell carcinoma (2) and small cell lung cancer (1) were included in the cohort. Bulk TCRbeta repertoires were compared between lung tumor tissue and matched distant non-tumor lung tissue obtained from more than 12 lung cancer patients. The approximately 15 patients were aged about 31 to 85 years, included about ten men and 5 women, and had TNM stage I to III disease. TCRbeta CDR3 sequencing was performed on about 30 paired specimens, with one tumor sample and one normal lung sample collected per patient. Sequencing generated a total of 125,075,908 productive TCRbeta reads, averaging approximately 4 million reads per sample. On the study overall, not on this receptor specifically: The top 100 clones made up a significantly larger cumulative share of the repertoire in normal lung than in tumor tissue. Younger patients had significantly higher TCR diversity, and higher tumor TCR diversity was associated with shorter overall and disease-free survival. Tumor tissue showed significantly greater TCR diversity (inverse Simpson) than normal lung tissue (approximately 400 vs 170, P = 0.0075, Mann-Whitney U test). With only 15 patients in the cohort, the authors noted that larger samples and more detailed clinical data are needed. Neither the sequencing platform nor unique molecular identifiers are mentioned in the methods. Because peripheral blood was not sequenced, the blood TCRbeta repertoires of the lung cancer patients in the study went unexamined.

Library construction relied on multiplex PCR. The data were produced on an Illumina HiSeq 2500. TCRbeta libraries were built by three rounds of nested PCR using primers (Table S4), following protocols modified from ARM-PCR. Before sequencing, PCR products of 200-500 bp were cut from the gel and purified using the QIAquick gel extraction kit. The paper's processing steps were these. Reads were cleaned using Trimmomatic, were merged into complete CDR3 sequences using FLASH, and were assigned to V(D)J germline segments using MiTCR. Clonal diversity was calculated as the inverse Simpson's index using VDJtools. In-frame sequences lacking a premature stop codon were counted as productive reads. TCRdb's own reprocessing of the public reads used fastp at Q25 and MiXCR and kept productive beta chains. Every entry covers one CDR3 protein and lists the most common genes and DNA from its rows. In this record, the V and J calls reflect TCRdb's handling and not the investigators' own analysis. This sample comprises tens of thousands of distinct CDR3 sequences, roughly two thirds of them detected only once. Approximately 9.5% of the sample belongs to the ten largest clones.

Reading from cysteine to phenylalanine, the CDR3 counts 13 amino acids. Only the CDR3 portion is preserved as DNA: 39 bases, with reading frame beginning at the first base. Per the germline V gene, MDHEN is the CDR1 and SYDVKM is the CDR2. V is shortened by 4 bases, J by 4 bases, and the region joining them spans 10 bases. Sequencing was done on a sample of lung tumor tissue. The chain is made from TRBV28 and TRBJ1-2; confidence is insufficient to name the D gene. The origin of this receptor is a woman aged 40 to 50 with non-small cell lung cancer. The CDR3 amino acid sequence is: CASSSSITYGYTF. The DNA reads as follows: TGTGCCAGCAGTTCGTCAATTACCTATGGCTACACCTTC.